Reported below is one TCR beta chain. The data were obtained in a study of blood T cell repertoires in COVID-19. Study information: Collection of acute and convalescent COVID-19 samples took place in the United States, Italy and Spain.

Libraries were prepared by immunoSEQ multiplex PCR; TCRdb keeps only in-frame clonotypes and omits some of them. This table has fewer than 90,000 clones, about nine tenths appearing once. The ends were cut back, 4 bases at V and 6 bases at J, with 18 bases in the middle. Germline assignment: CDR1 LGHDT and CDR2 YNNKEL (reference sequence). This CDR3 has 15 amino acids. The clonotype was recovered from a male donor with acute or convalescent COVID-19. The specimen sequenced was peripheral blood. This rearrangement joins TRBV3-1 (or the pseudogene TRBV3-2) to TRBJ1-2, with a possible D match to TRBD1 (6 bases). This CDR3 reads CASSRIPPGGHGYTF. DNA for the CDR3: TGTGCCAGCAGCCGCATACCCCCGGGGGGGCATGGCTACACCTTC.